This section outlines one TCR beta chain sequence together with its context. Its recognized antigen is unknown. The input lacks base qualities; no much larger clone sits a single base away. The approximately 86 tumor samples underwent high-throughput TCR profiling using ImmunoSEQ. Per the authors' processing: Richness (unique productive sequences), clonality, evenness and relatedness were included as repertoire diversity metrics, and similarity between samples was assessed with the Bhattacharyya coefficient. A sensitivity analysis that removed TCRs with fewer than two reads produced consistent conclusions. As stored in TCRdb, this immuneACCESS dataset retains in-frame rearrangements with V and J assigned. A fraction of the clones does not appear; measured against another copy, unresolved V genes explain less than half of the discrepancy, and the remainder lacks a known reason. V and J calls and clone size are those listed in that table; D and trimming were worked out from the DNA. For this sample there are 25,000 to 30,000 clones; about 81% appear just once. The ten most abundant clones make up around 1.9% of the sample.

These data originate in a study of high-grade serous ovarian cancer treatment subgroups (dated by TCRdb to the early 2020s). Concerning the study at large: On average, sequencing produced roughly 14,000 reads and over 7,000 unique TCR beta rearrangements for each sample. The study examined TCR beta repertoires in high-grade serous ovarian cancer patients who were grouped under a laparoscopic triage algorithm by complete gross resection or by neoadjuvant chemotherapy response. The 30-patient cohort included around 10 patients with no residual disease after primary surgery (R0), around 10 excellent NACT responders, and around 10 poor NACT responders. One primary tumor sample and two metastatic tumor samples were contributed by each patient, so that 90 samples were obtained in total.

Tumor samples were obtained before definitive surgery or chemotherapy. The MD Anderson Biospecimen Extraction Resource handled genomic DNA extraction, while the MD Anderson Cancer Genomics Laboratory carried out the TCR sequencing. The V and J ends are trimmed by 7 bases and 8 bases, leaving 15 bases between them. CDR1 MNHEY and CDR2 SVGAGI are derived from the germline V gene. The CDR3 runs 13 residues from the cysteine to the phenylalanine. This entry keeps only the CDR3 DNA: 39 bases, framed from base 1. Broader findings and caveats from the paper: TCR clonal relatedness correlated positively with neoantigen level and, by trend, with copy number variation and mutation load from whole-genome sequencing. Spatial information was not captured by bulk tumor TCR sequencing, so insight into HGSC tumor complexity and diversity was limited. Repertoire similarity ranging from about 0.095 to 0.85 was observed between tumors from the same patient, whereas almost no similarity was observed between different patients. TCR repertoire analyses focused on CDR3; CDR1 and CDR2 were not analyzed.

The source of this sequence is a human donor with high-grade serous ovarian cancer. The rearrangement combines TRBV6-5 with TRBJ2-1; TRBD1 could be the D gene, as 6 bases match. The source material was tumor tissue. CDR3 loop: CASTPPGVYEQFF. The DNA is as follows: TGTGCCAGCACCCCACCAGGGGTTTATGAGCAGTTCTTC.